This is a list of T cell receptor beta chains from one sample in a study of blood T cell repertoires in COVID-19. Profiled with immunoSEQ multiplex PCR; TCRdb holds only in-frame clones, not every one. Of hundreds of thousands of clones listed, approximately 90% are singletons. Material for sequencing was peripheral blood. These receptors were obtained from a woman aged 18-35 years with acute or convalescent COVID-19. Both conserved end residues are part of each CDR3. Fields, in order: V gene, D gene, J gene, clone size, CDR3 DNA, CDR3 protein. D genes are given only for firm matches. Clone size, where shown, is once, few, many, or a class for clones that have expanded.

TRBV30,TRBD1,TRBJ1-1,.,TGTGCCTGGAGTACCGACAGGGGCAAAGCTTTCTTT,CAWSTDRGKAFF
TRBV11-2,.,TRBJ1-3,once,TGTGCCAGCAGCAACAGGGATCTGGCTGGAAACACCATATATTTT,CASSNRDLAGNTIYF
TRBV6-1,.,TRBJ1-3,once,TGTGCCAGCAGTCCGGAGATTGGAAACACCATATATTTT,CASSPEIGNTIYF
TRBV5-4,TRBD1,TRBJ1-2,.,TGTGCCAGCAGTTTCGGACAGGGTGCCTATGGCTACACCTTC,CASSFGQGAYGYTF
TRBV4-1,.,TRBJ1-2,.,TGCGCCAGCAGCCAAATCGGGACACATGGCTACACCTTC,CASSQIGTHGYTF
TRBV19,.,TRBJ1-5,.,TGTGCCAGCCGGGACACGGGTGGCAATCAGCCCCAGCATTTT,CASRDTGGNQPQHF
TRBV19,.,TRBJ2-7,.,TGTGCCAGTAGTATGGGGGCAGGGGCCTACGAGCAGTACTTC,CASSMGAGAYEQYF
TRBV9,TRBD1,TRBJ1-2,.,TGTGCCAGCAGCGGATCCGGGACAGGGGGCAGGAATGGCTACACCTTC,CASSGSGTGGRNGYTF
TRBV9,TRBD2,TRBJ2-1,once,TGTGCCAGCAGCGTTAGAGCGGGGGGGCCTCGGTCCTACAATGAGCAGTTCTTC,CASSVRAGGPRSYNEQFF
TRBV6-5,.,TRBJ1-4,.,TGTGCCAGCAGTTTTACAGGGTCTGCTGAAAAACTGTTTTTT,CASSFTGSAEKLFF
TRBV4-2,.,TRBJ2-5,once,TGTGCCAGCGCCCTTTCCTGGACAGCTCAAGAGACCCAGTACTTC,CASALSWTAQETQYF
TRBV29-1,.,TRBJ1-3,.,TGCAGCGTTGAACTGGGACTCTCTGGAAACACCATATATTTT,CSVELGLSGNTIYF
TRBV24-1,.,TRBJ1-4,.,TGTGCCACCAGTGATTCGGGGTTGAACGAAAAACTGTTTTTT,CATSDSGLNEKLFF
TRBV9,TRBD2,TRBJ2-7,.,TGTGCCAGCAGCGTGGCGGGGGGCGCTTCCTACGAGCAGTACTTC,CASSVAGGASYEQYF
TRBV7-2,.,TRBJ2-3,.,TGTGCCAGCAGCTTACGGAGGGAAGATACGCAGTATTTT,CASSLRREDTQYF
TRBV10-3,.,TRBJ1-1,.,TGTGCCACCTCCGTAGCCTCAGGGGACAACACTGAAGCTTTCTTT,CATSVASGDNTEAFF
TRBV30,.,TRBJ1-2,.,TGTGCCTGGAGTGGAGTTGTCCACGGCTATGGCTACACCTTC,CAWSGVVHGYGYTF
TRBV29-1,.,TRBJ1-1,.,TGCAGCGTCTCCGCCCTGAGGAACACTGAAGCTTTCTTT,CSVSALRNTEAFF
TRBV4-1,TRBD1,TRBJ1-6,.,TGCGCCAGCAGCCAAGAAAATACAGGGGGGTCACCCCTCCACTTT,CASSQENTGGSPLHF
TRBV6-5,.,TRBJ1-1,.,TGTGCCAGCAGTTACGGGGCAGGCACTGAAGCTTTCTTT,CASSYGAGTEAFF
TRBV21-1,.,TRBJ1-2,.,TGTGCCAGCAGCACGACAGGGGCTAATGGCTACACCTTC,CASSTTGANGYTF
TRBV29-1,.,TRBJ1-1,.,TGCAGCGTTGAAGAGGGGGCAAGAACTGGTGAAGCTTTCTTT,CSVEEGARTGEAFF
TRBV4-1,.,TRBJ2-1,.,TGCGCCAGCAGCCAAGAGGACAGTTTACAGCAGTTCTTC,CASSQEDSLQQFF
TRBV7-8,.,TRBJ1-5,.,TGTGCCAGCAGCTTAGACAGGGCACATCAGCCCCAGCATTTT,CASSLDRAHQPQHF
TRBV9,TRBD1,TRBJ1-1,.,TGTGCCAGCAGCGTCGCCCAGACAGGGGGTATTGGGGACACTGAAGCTTTCTTT,CASSVAQTGGIGDTEAFF
TRBV6-5,.,TRBJ1-2,.,TGTGCCAGCAGCTTCGGCCGGGGAGATGGCTACACCTTC,CASSFGRGDGYTF
TRBV5-6,.,TRBJ2-7,.,TGTGCCAGCAGCTTGGAGGCAGGGGGGAAGGCCAACGTCGAGCAGTACTTC,CASSLEAGGKANVEQYF
TRBV3-1/TRBV3-2,TRBD1,TRBJ2-7,.,TGTGCCAGCAGCCATTTAAGGGGACAGGGGGCCTACGAGCAGTACTTC,CASSHLRGQGAYEQYF
TRBV5-1,.,TRBJ1-3,.,TGCGCCAGCAGCTTGGCTGACAGCTCTGGAAACACCATATATTTT,CASSLADSSGNTIYF
TRBV9,.,TRBJ1-6,.,TGTGCCAGCAGCGTAGGTCGAGGGCTTGGTAATTCACCCCTCCACTTT,CASSVGRGLGNSPLHF
TRBV3-1/TRBV3-2,TRBD1,TRBJ1-1,.,TGTGCCAGCAGCTGGACAGGGCGTGAGAACACTGAAGCTTTCTTT,CASSWTGRENTEAFF
TRBV7-2,TRBD1,TRBJ1-1,.,TGTGCCAGCAGCCCGGGACAGATGAACACTGAAGCTTTCTTT,CASSPGQMNTEAFF
TRBV6-5,TRBD1,TRBJ1-2,once,TGTGCCAGCAGCCGGGACAGGGTAGAAGGCTACACCTTC,CASSRDRVEGYTF
TRBV19,.,TRBJ2-5,.,TGTGCCAGCAACGGTGAGGGTACGGAGACCCAGTACTTC,CASNGEGTETQYF
TRBV6-5,TRBD2,TRBJ2-1,once,TGTGCCAGCAGTTGGGGGGTAGCGGGGTACAATGAGCAGTTCTTC,CASSWGVAGYNEQFF
TRBV6-5,TRBD1,TRBJ1-1,.,TGTGCCAGCAGCCCCCCGGACAGGGCGAACACTGAAGCTTTCTTT,CASSPPDRANTEAFF
TRBV21-1,.,TRBJ1-1,.,TGTGCCAGCAGCAAGTATTATACAGGGTTCCTAACTGAAGCTTTCTTT,CASSKYYTGFLTEAFF
TRBV5-6,.,TRBJ1-2,.,TGTGCCAGCAGCTTTCGGTCAGGACCCTGGGGGCCCTATGGCTACACCTTC,CASSFRSGPWGPYGYTF
TRBV7-6,TRBD1,TRBJ2-7,.,TGTGCCAGCAGCTTAGCGGGACAGGGGAAGGACGAGCAGTACTTC,CASSLAGQGKDEQYF
TRBV24-1,TRBD1,TRBJ1-1,.,TGTGCCACCAGTGGTCAGGGGGCTCGGAGCACTGAAGCTTTCTTT,CATSGQGARSTEAFF
TRBV5-1,TRBD1,TRBJ2-5,.,TGCGCCAGCAGCTTGGCCGGGGGACAGGGATCCGCAGAGACCCAGTACTTC,CASSLAGGQGSAETQYF
TRBV12-5,.,TRBJ1-2,.,TGTGCTAGTGGTGACTACACTCTTAACTATGGCTACACCTTC,CASGDYTLNYGYTF
TRBV30,.,TRBJ2-7,.,TGTGCCTGGAGTGTTCTACTCTACGAGCAGTACTTC,CAWSVLLYEQYF
TRBV4-1,.,TRBJ2-1,.,TGCGCCAGCAGCCAAAAAACAGGGTTCAATGAGCAGTTCTTC,CASSQKTGFNEQFF